The 26 T cell receptor beta chains in this list originate from one sample, sequenced in a study of T cells in localized non-small cell lung cancer (dated by TCRdb to about 2020). Preparation of the library involved the immunoSEQ multiplex PCR assay. TCRdb limited this immuneACCESS table to in-frame rearrangements with V and J called. A share of clones is missing; checked studies link under half to unresolved V genes, and the rest is unexplained. The sample table shows about 78,000 clones, and approximately 84% are seen once. Approximately 2.5% of the sample is in the top ten clones. The starting material was peripheral blood, obtained before any cancer treatment. These receptor sequences come from a man aged 35-69 years with stage I lung adenocarcinoma.

V is TRBV5-1 and J is TRBJ2-3; perhaps TRBD1 as D (6 bases). V lost 2 bases, J lost 4 bases, and 11 bases lay in between. Germline V CDR1 and CDR2: SGHRS, YFSETQ. This CDR3 spans 14 amino acids. The DNA for the CDR3 is TGCGCCAGCAGCTTACAGGGTGGAGCAGATACGCAGTATTTT. Translation: CASSLQGGADTQYF. The full variable domain, its missing parts supplied by reference TRBV5-1 and TRBJ2-3, is KAGVTQTPRYLIKTRGQQVTLSCSPISGHRSVSWYQQTPGQGLQFLFEYFSETQRNKGNFPGRFSGRQFSNSRSEMNVSTLELGDSALYLCASSLQGGADTQYFGPGTRLTVL.

This rearrangement joins TRBV6-6 to TRBJ1-4; D not certain. Trimming pared 3 bases from V and 6 bases from J, leaving 5 bases between. The CDR3 extends over 12 amino acids. Germline V gives CDR1 MNHNY, CDR2 SVGAGI (reference sequence). CDR3 sequence reads: CASSYGDEKLFF. The CDR3 DNA reads as TGTGCCAGCAGTTATGGGGATGAAAAACTGTTTTTT.

The rearrangement joins TRBV5-4 to TRBJ1-2; the match to TRBD1 covers 9 bases. V gave up 4 bases and J gave up 7 bases; unmatched junction bases: 5. The CDR3 is 13 residues long. CDR1 is SGHNT, CDR2 YYREEE, per germline (reference sequence). CDR3 amino acids: CASSIQGASGYTF. The CDR3 bases are TGTGCCAGCAGCATACAGGGGGCGAGTGGCTACACCTTC.

The rearrangement uses TRBV5-1 and TRBJ1-2, with D maybe TRBD1 (5 bases). Germline assignment: CDR1 SGHRS and CDR2 YFSETQ. The CDR3 covers 14 residues. V was shortened by 0 bases and J by 7 bases, with 13 bases between the two germline ends. In nucleotides, the CDR3 is TGCGCCAGCAGCTTGGCGGGAGGGGCGCTTGGCTACACCTTC. Translated: CASSLAGGALGYTF.

V is TRBV7-2 and J is TRBJ1-2; 9 nucleotides line up with TRBD1. Germline assignment: CDR1 SGHTA and CDR2 FQGNSA. V gave up 2 bases and J gave up 6 bases; unmatched junction bases: 4. CDR3 length: 14 amino acids. The CDR3 region is CASSLMGQGDGYTF. The CDR3 DNA reads TGTGCCAGCAGCTTAATGGGACAGGGAGATGGCTACACCTTC.

This chain links TRBV12-5 with TRBJ2-7; TRBD2 aligns across 7 bases. V was pared by 1 base and J by 4 bases, with 4 bases of the junction left unmatched. CDR3 length: 14 amino acids. Germline loops: CDR1 LGHNT, CDR2 FRNRAP. CDR3 loop: CASGLAGGPYEQYF. CDR3 DNA: TGTGCTAGTGGTTTGGCGGGGGGTCCTTACGAGCAGTACTTC.

For the CDR3, the DNA is TGCAGCGTCCGGGACATACGGACTAGCGGGAGGGCCCGGACTAGCACAGATACGCAGTATTTT. This encodes CSVRDIRTSGRARTSTDTQYF. The chain uses TRBV29-1 and TRBJ2-3; 15 bases are shared with TRBD2. V was clipped by 6 bases and J by 0 bases; unmatched bases: 19. The CDR3 covers 21 residues. Germline V gene lookup returns CDR1 SQVTM and CDR2 ANQGSEA.

The table lists this clone with a few counts. The chain combines TRBV7-9 with TRBJ1-2; a possible D gene is TRBD1 (5 bases). CDR1 is SEHNR, CDR2 FQNEAQ, per germline (reference sequence). The CDR3 spans 14 residues. V was shortened by 1 base and J by 3 bases, with 9 bases between the two germline ends. CDR3 amino acids: CASSLGQGDYGYTF. The CDR3 DNA reads TGTGCCAGCAGCTTAGGGCAGGGCGACTATGGCTACACCTTC.

V and J are TRBV28 and TRBJ2-1; no definite D call. Germline CDR1 and CDR2: MDHEN and SYDVKM. V was pared by 1 base and J by 13 bases, with 11 bases between. This CDR3 is built from 12 residues. The CDR3 DNA follows: TGTGCCAGCAGTTTATTGGGCAAATCACAGTTCTTC. Protein: CASSLLGKSQFF.

V and J are TRBV6-5 and TRBJ2-2; TRBD1 agrees at 7 bases. There are 14 residues in the CDR3. CDR1 and CDR2 from the germline V gene are MNHEY and SVGAGI. After removal of 4 bases from V and 6 bases from J, the junction contained 5 bases not matched to a gene. The CDR3 region is CASSSPQGAGELFF. Here the CDR3 DNA reads TGTGCCAGCAGTTCCCCCCAGGGGGCCGGGGAGCTGTTTTTT.

The sample holds a few counts of this clone. The V and J genes are TRBV11-2 and TRBJ2-5; TRBD1 agrees at 8 bases. This CDR3 is 14 amino acids long. The junction had 6 bases not matched to a gene; V was cut back by 4 bases and J by 5 bases. Germline loops: CDR1 SGHAT, CDR2 FQNNGV. CDR3 coding DNA: TGTGCCAGCAGCTCAAACAGGGGGTCGGAGACCCAGTACTTC. Amino acids: CASSSNRGSETQYF.

This chain connects TRBV28 to TRBJ2-3; D possibly corresponds to TRBD1 (5 bases). V lost 6 bases to trimming and J lost 5 bases, with 6 bases between them. Germline CDR1 reads MDHEN; CDR2 reads SYDVKM. The CDR3 spans 11 residues. DNA for the CDR3: TGTGCCAGCAGAGGGGTAGATACGCAGTATTTT. Its translation is CASRGVDTQYF.

J is TRBJ2-7 and V is TRBV10-1, with D possibly matching TRBD1 (5 bases). The CDR3 consists of 11 residues. Trimming stripped 9 bases from V and 0 bases from J, with 6 bases between. The germline V gene has CDR1 WNHNN and CDR2 SYGVQD (reference sequence). CDR3 in amino acids: CARDNSYEQYF. In nucleotides, the CDR3 is TGCGCCAGGGACAACTCCTACGAGCAGTACTTC.

This rearrangement joins TRBV14 to TRBJ1-1, with TRBD1 matching over 8 bases. Germline CDR1 is SGHDN and CDR2 is FVKESK. The CDR3 is 14 amino acids. With 1 base clipped from V and 10 bases from J, the junction kept 8 bases outside the gene matches. For the CDR3, the DNA is TGTGCCAGCAGCCAAGTTCAATTCGGACAGGGAGCTTTCTTT. Amino acid sequence: CASSQVQFGQGAFF. Full variable domain (rest looked up from reference TRBV14 and TRBJ1-1): EAGVTQFPSHSVIEKGQTVTLRCDPISGHDNLYWYRRVMGKEIKFLLHFVKESKQDESGMPNNRFLAERTGGTYSTLKVQPAELEDSGVYFCASSQVQFGQGAFFGQGTRLTVV.

This rearrangement joins TRBV19 to TRBJ2-3; TRBD2 matches 8 bases. CDR1 LNHDA and CDR2 SQIVND come from the germline V gene (reference sequence). The CDR3 extends over 16 amino acids. V shed 5 bases and J 7 bases; nucleotides not matched to a gene: 14. CDR3 sequence (DNA): TGTGCCAGTAGTGATCTTGGAAGCGGGAGAGGAAATACGCAGTATTTT. This translates into CASSDLGSGRGNTQYF.

The rearrangement uses TRBV28 and TRBJ2-3, with 9 bases lining up with TRBD1. V lost 5 bases to trimming and J lost 6 bases; unmatched junction nucleotides: 6. CDR1 is MDHEN and CDR2 is SYDVKM in the germline V gene. This CDR3 is built from 14 residues. The CDR3 is CASSTQGAGDTQYF. The CDR3 region has the DNA TGTGCCAGCAGTACACAGGGGGCGGGTGATACGCAGTATTTT.

V and J are TRBV4-2 and TRBJ1-2; the D gene is possibly TRBD1 (6 bases). The CDR3 length is 16 residues. Per germline, CDR1 LGHNA and CDR2 YNFKEQ. V lost 1 base and J 3 bases, leaving 15 bases between the germline ends. The CDR3 DNA reads TGTGCCAGCAGCCAAGTAGTAACAGGGAGTTACTATGGCTACACCTTC. Amino acids: CASSQVVTGSYYGYTF.

The table lists this clone with a count of one. The V call is TRBV5-1, the J call TRBJ1-5, with 7 bases fitting TRBD1. V lost 0 bases to trimming and J lost 6 bases; unmatched junction nucleotides: 6. This CDR3 is built from 15 residues. CDR1 is SGHRS and CDR2 is YFSETQ in the germline V gene. This chain's CDR3 is CASSLEGARSQPQHF. CDR3 DNA: TGCGCCAGCAGCTTGGAGGGGGCGCGGAGTCAGCCCCAGCATTTT. The whole variable domain, remainder taken from reference TRBV5-1 and TRBJ1-5, is KAGVTQTPRYLIKTRGQQVTLSCSPISGHRSVSWYQQTPGQGLQFLFEYFSETQRNKGNFPGRFSGRQFSNSRSEMNVSTLELGDSALYLCASSLEGARSQPQHFGDGTRLSIL.

The J gene is TRBJ2-7, the V gene TRBV19, with D perhaps TRBD1 (6 bases). CDR3 length equals 12 residues. The V gene's germline CDR1 is LNHDA and CDR2 SQIVND (reference sequence). V was trimmed by 3 bases and J by 4 bases, leaving 7 bases between them. The chain's CDR3 is CASSMGAYEQYF. CDR3 sequence (DNA): TGTGCCAGTAGTATGGGGGCGTACGAGCAGTACTTC.

The chain carries TRBV28 and TRBJ2-2; D perhaps matches TRBD1 (5 bases). Germline CDR1 reads MDHEN; CDR2 reads SYDVKM. The V gene lost 8 bases and the J gene lost 5 bases, with 15 bases spanning the gap. The CDR3 length is 14 residues. CDR3 in DNA: TGTGCCAGCGGCCACCTCGACAGAACCGGGGAGCTGTTTTTT. This sequence encodes CASGHLDRTGELFF.

This clone came up once. The chain has TRBV7-3 and TRBJ2-6; TRBD1 is a possible D gene (6 bases). Germline values: CDR1 SGHTA, CDR2 FQGTGA. The CDR3 runs 16 residues. The V gene lost 5 bases and the J gene lost 3 bases, with 14 bases spanning the gap. As DNA, the CDR3 is TGTGCCAGCAGCCCTACAGGGTTCCGTGGGGCCAACGTCCTGACTTTC. Translation gives CASSPTGFRGANVLTF.

The chain joins TRBV7-6 to TRBJ2-3, with no clear D. Germline CDR1 SGHVS, CDR2 FNYEAQ. The CDR3 consists of 15 residues. V lost 5 bases and J lost 3, with 15 bases in between. This chain's CDR3 is CASSPLGLVTDTQYF. In DNA, the CDR3 is TGTGCCAGCAGCCCCCTAGGGCTAGTGACAGATACGCAGTATTTT.

This chain joins TRBV7-2 and TRBJ2-1; no definite D call. V lost 5 bases, J lost 10 bases, and 21 bases lay in between. The CDR3 spans 15 residues. The germline V gene has CDR1 SGHTA and CDR2 FQGNSA. The CDR3 sequence: CASSPPGLLGREQFF. The CDR3 coding sequence is TGTGCCAGCAGCCCACCGGGTCTCCTCGGTCGGGAGCAGTTCTTC. The variable domain in full, completed from reference TRBV7-2 and TRBJ2-1, reads GAGVSQSPSNKVTEKGKDVELRCDPISGHTALYWYRQSLGQGLEFLIYFQGNSAPDKSGLPSDRFSAERTGGSVSTLTIQRTQQEDSAVYLCASSPPGLLGREQFFGPGTRLTVL.

J is TRBJ2-1 and V is TRBV27, with 10 bases aligning to TRBD1. J was trimmed by 3 bases and V by 5 bases; bases with no gene match: 4. This CDR3 is built from 15 residues. Germline CDR1 and CDR2: MNHEY and SMNVEV (reference sequence). CDR3 in amino acids: CASSLGQGVYNEQFF. The CDR3 DNA reads as TGTGCCAGCAGTCTAGGACAGGGGGTCTACAATGAGCAGTTCTTC.

This rearrangement joins TRBV19 to TRBJ1-2, with 9 positions matching TRBD1. The germline CDR1 and CDR2 sequences are LNHDA and SQIVND (reference sequence). This CDR3 comprises 16 residues. The junction had 12 bases not matched to a gene; V was cut back by 4 bases and J by 6 bases. The CDR3 is CASSTPGTGNLNGYTF. CDR3 bases: TGTGCCAGTAGTACGCCCGGGACAGGGAATCTGAATGGCTACACCTTC. The full variable domain, rest sourced from reference TRBV19 and TRBJ1-2, is DGGITQSPKYLFRKEGQNVTLSCEQNLNHDAMYWYRQDPGQGLRLIYYSQIVNDFQKGDIAEGYSVSREKKESFPLTVTSAQKNPTAFYLCASSTPGTGNLNGYTFGSGTRLTVV.

This clone was counted only a few times. The rearrangement joins TRBV7-2 to TRBJ1-3, with D possibly TRBD1 on 5 matching bases. Trimming pared 6 bases from V and 9 bases from J, leaving 21 bases between. From germline, CDR1 is SGHTA and CDR2 FQGNSA. The CDR3 loop spans 15 amino acids. Here the CDR3 DNA reads TGTGCCAGCAGTCGTTTTATGGGGGGGAGAACCACCATATATTTT. Translated: CASSRFMGGRTTIYF.